A single sample gave rise to the 27 T cell receptor beta chains below, sequenced in a study of technical replicates of blood from a few donors. The assay was immunoSEQ multiplex PCR, and TCRdb's table has in-frame clones only and misses some. The repertoire holds roughly 50,000 clones, 85% to 95% seen once, with about 4% in the top ten. The sample was PBMCs. These receptors originate from a human donor in good health. Some clones in this sample may be carry-over from other donors' samples.

For this clone: The identical CDR3 is also encoded by other nucleotide sequences in the sample. The V gene is TRBV5-1, the J gene TRBJ1-1; TRBD1 matches 11 bases. CDR1 is SGHRS, CDR2 YFSETQ, per germline. CDR3 length: 14 amino acids. Trimming took 3 bases from V and 5 from J; bases not matched to a gene: 3. As DNA, the CDR3 is TGCGCCAGCAGCTCCGGGACAGGGGGGACTGAAGCTTTCTTT. Translation gives CASSSGTGGTEAFF. The whole variable domain, remainder taken from reference TRBV5-1 and TRBJ1-1, is KAGVTQTPRYLIKTRGQQVTLSCSPISGHRSVSWYQQTPGQGLQFLFEYFSETQRNKGNFPGRFSGRQFSNSRSEMNVSTLELGDSALYLCASSSGTGGTEAFFGQGTRLTVV.

Comments on this clone: The junction shows a germline mismatch at one end, possibly a read error. This chain connects TRBV10-3 to TRBJ2-5; a weak D match, TRBD2 (6 bases). CDR1 is ENHRY and CDR2 is SYGVKD in the germline V gene. The CDR3 is 13 amino acids. For the CDR3, the DNA is TGTGCCCTCAGCCGGGACTTCGAAGAGACCCAGTACTTC. Translated, it gives CALSRDFEETQYF.

This sequence joins TRBV5-6 and TRBJ2-3; D may be TRBD2 (5 bases). Germline CDR1 reads SGHDT; CDR2 reads YYEEEE. Trimming took off 4 bases at V and 0 bases at J, with 15 bases between the two ends. The CDR3 is 16 amino acids. This chain's CDR3 is CASSGLRVQSTDTQYF. The CDR3 DNA is TGTGCCAGCAGCGGCCTGCGGGTCCAGAGCACAGATACGCAGTATTTT.

This rearrangement joins TRBV7-3 to TRBJ1-2; D may be TRBD1 (6 bases). V was trimmed by 2 bases and J by 4 bases, leaving 11 bases between them. Germline V lookup: CDR1 SGHTA, CDR2 FQGTGA. CDR3 size: 14 residues. CDR3 loop: CASSLQGRSYGYTF. The CDR3 DNA sequence: TGTGCCAGCAGCTTACAGGGGCGAAGCTATGGCTACACCTTC.

Remarks on this clone: The sample holds other DNA sequences that translate to the same CDR3. The chain employs TRBV29-1 and TRBJ1-4; D is possibly TRBD1 (5 bases). V shed 6 bases and J shed 3 bases, with 17 bases lying between them. The CDR3 is 15 residues long. CDR1 is SQVTM and CDR2 is ANQGSEA in the germline V gene. The CDR3 loop reads CSVQDNDRANEKLFF. CDR3 DNA sequence: TGCAGCGTCCAGGACAACGATCGAGCTAATGAAAAACTGTTTTTT. Together with reference TRBV29-1 and TRBJ1-4, the CDR3 gives the full variable domain: SAVISQKPSRDICQRGTSLTIQCQVDSQVTMMFWYRQQPGQSLTLIATANQGSEATYESGFVIDKFPISRPNLTFSTLTVSNMSPEDSSIYLCSVQDNDRANEKLFFGSGTQLSVL.

The chain recombines TRBV30 with TRBJ1-4, with a weak D call TRBD1 (5 bases). V dropped 4 bases and J dropped 6 bases, with 15 bases sitting between them. Germline V lookup: CDR1 GTSNPN, CDR2 SVGIG (reference sequence). This CDR3 comprises 14 residues. CDR3 sequence (DNA): TGTGCCTGGATCCGAAAGGGGAAGGATGAAAAACTGTTTTTT. Protein: CAWIRKGKDEKLFF.

The chain recombines TRBV5-6 with TRBJ1-1; TRBD1 might be the D (6 bases). This CDR3 comprises 14 residues. Germline V lookup: CDR1 SGHDT, CDR2 YYEEEE. V gave up 3 bases and J gave up 1 base, with 10 bases separating them. The DNA for the CDR3 is TGTGCCAGCAGCTGGGGGGGCAGGAACACTGAAGCTTTCTTT. It encodes CASSWGGRNTEAFF. Full variable domain (remainder filled in from reference TRBV5-6 and TRBJ1-1): DAGVTQSPTHLIKTRGQQVTLRCSPKSGHDTVSWYQQALGQGPQFIFQYYEEEERQRGNFPDRFSGHQFPNYSSELNVNALLLGDSALYLCASSWGGRNTEAFFGQGTRLTVV.

The rearrangement links TRBV19 to TRBJ2-3, with 8 positions matching TRBD1. Germline assignment: CDR1 LNHDA and CDR2 SQIVND (reference sequence). Losses at the gene ends were 0 bases for V and 6 bases for J; bases not matched to a gene: 8. The CDR3 sequence is 16 residues long. The CDR3 reads CASSIDPAGGDDTQYF. The CDR3 DNA follows: TGTGCCAGTAGTATAGATCCGGCAGGGGGCGACGATACGCAGTATTTT.

J is TRBJ1-2 and V is TRBV5-1; D is perhaps TRBD1 (5 bases). Per the germline V gene, CDR1 is SGHRS and CDR2 is YFSETQ. Trimming took 0 bases from V and 6 from J, leaving 6 bases between them. The CDR3 has 12 residues. The CDR3 sequence: CASSLEGNGYTF. In DNA form, the CDR3 reads TGCGCCAGCAGCTTGGAGGGGAATGGCTACACCTTC.

The rearrangement joins TRBV13 to TRBJ2-6; 7 positions match TRBD2. Trimming took 5 bases from V and 2 from J; bases not matched to a gene: 12. Germline V CDR1 and CDR2: PRHDT, FYEKMQ (reference sequence). This CDR3 has 18 residues. The CDR3 sequence: CASSPTGGRGAGANVLTF. The CDR3, as DNA: TGTGCCAGCAGCCCTACGGGGGGTAGAGGGGCTGGGGCCAACGTCCTGACTTTC. The variable domain in full, completed from reference TRBV13 and TRBJ2-6, reads AAGVIQSPRHLIKEKRETATLKCYPIPRHDTVYWYQQGPGQDPQFLISFYEKMQSDKGSIPDRFSAQQFSDYHSELNMSSLELGDSALYFCASSPTGGRGAGANVLTFGAGSRLTVL.

The CDR3 is CASSRQGVGETQYF. In nucleotides, the CDR3 is TGTGCCAGTAGTAGGCAGGGGGTGGGAGAGACCCAGTACTTC. The chain is built from TRBV19 and TRBJ2-5, with 7 bases matching TRBD1. V lost 4 bases to trimming and J lost 4 bases; unmatched junction nucleotides: 6. The CDR3 sequence is 14 residues long. Germline assignment: CDR1 LNHDA and CDR2 SQIVND (reference sequence).

The chain joins TRBV6-6 to TRBJ1-4; tentatively, D is TRBD1 (6 bases). The CDR3 length is 16 residues. Germline CDR1 reads MNHNY; CDR2 reads SVGAGI (reference sequence). The germline V and J ends were trimmed by 5 bases and 1 base, with 14 bases remaining between them. CDR3 in DNA: TGTGCCAGCAGTACCACTCTACAGGGAACTAATGAAAAACTGTTTTTT. This codes for CASSTTLQGTNEKLFF.

The rearrangement links TRBV5-8 to TRBJ2-7; no definite D call. CDR1 is SGHTS and CDR2 is YDEGEE in the germline V gene. Trimming removed 1 base at V and 0 bases at J, with 5 bases between. The CDR3 has 13 residues. CDR3: CASSLFSSYEQYF. Here the CDR3 DNA reads TGTGCCAGCAGCTTGTTTAGCTCCTACGAGCAGTACTTC.

The gene calls are TRBV2 and TRBJ1-2, with TRBD1 identical over 8 bases. V lost 7 bases to trimming and J lost 7 bases; unmatched junction nucleotides: 5. CDR1 SNHLY and CDR2 FYNNEI come from the germline V gene. CDR3 length equals 12 residues. CDR3 sequence (DNA): TGTGCCAGCAAGGGACAGGAGGGTGGCTACACCTTC. Protein sequence: CASKGQEGGYTF.

CDR3 coding DNA: TGTGCCAGCAGCCCCCCGGGTGGACTAGCGGGAAGAGGCGGGGAGCTGTTTTTT. Encoded protein: CASSPPGGLAGRGGELFF. The rearrangement uses TRBV7-2 and TRBJ2-2, with 12 positions matching TRBD2. V lost 5 bases to trimming and J lost 7 bases; unmatched junction nucleotides: 14. There are 18 residues in the CDR3. In germline, CDR1 is SGHTA, CDR2 FQGNSA. The full variable domain, with the rest looked up from reference TRBV7-2 and TRBJ2-2, is GAGVSQSPSNKVTEKGKDVELRCDPISGHTALYWYRQSLGQGLEFLIYFQGNSAPDKSGLPSDRFSAERTGGSVSTLTIQRTQQEDSAVYLCASSPPGGLAGRGGELFFGEGSRLTVL.

The V and J genes are TRBV4-3 and TRBJ1-2; tentatively, D is TRBD1 (6 bases). Germline values: CDR1 LGHNA, CDR2 YSLEER. The CDR3 runs 14 residues. V was clipped by 1 base and J by 14 bases, with 20 bases between them. The CDR3 DNA follows: TGCGCCAGCAGCCAAGCAAGACAGGCCTCTCCGCAGACCTTC. Protein sequence: CASSQARQASPQTF.

The chain employs TRBV6-5 and TRBJ2-5; 11 bases fit TRBD2. The V gene end was trimmed by 6 bases and the J gene end by 5 bases; junction bases not matched to a gene: 8. Looked up from germline, CDR1 is MNHEY and CDR2 is SVGAGI. The CDR3 consists of 15 residues. CDR3 sequence: CASSPRLAGFETQYF. CDR3 DNA sequence: TGTGCCAGCAGCCCCAGACTAGCGGGGTTTGAGACCCAGTACTTC.

V and J are TRBV30 and TRBJ2-7; TRBD1 agrees at 10 bases. Germline loops: CDR1 GTSNPN, CDR2 SVGIG (reference sequence). Trimming took 0 bases from V and 2 from J; bases not matched to a gene: 1. There are 14 residues in the CDR3. In DNA, the CDR3 is TGTGCCTGGAGTGTAGGACAGGGGGCCTACGAGCAGTACTTC. Amino acid sequence: CAWSVGQGAYEQYF.

The J gene is TRBJ2-2, the V gene TRBV15, with D unresolved. The germline V and J ends were trimmed by 0 bases and 5 bases, with 4 bases remaining between them. The length of the CDR3 is 13 residues. Germline CDR1 reads LNHNV; CDR2 reads YYDKDF (reference sequence). The CDR3 protein is CATSRDVTGELFF. CDR3 bases: TGTGCCACCAGCAGAGACGTGACCGGGGAGCTGTTTTTT. The variable domain in full, completed from reference TRBV15 and TRBJ2-2, reads DAMVIQNPRYQVTQFGKPVTLSCSQTLNHNVMYWYQQKSSQAPKLLFHYYDKDFNNEADTPDNFQSRRPNTSFCFLDIRSPGLGDTAMYLCATSRDVTGELFFGEGSRLTVL.

The rearrangement links TRBV4-2 to TRBJ2-5, with D perhaps matching TRBD2 (5 bases). The CDR3 sequence is 16 residues long. Trimming took 3 bases from V and 5 from J, leaving 19 bases between them. Per germline, CDR1 LGHNA and CDR2 YNFKEQ. Here the CDR3 DNA reads TGTGCCAGCAGCCAGATCGGACCAAGATCGGGGGAGACCCAGTACTTC. It translates to CASSQIGPRSGETQYF.

The V call is TRBV30, the J call TRBJ1-1; TRBD1 is a possible D gene (6 bases). CDR1 and CDR2 (germline): GTSNPN, SVGIG (reference sequence). Trimming took off 5 bases at V and 0 bases at J, with 13 bases between the two ends. The CDR3 is 14 amino acids. The CDR3 sequence: CAWGLDSMNTEAFF. The CDR3 DNA reads as TGTGCCTGGGGCTTGGACAGCATGAACACTGAAGCTTTCTTT.

The chain couples TRBV7-9 to TRBJ2-3; 7 bases line up with TRBD2. This CDR3 is built from 15 residues. Per germline, CDR1 SEHNR and CDR2 FQNEAQ (reference sequence). Trimming removed 2 bases from V and 4 bases from J; junction bases left unmatched: 6. The CDR3 region is CASSLYGRAPDTQYF. CDR3 in DNA: TGTGCCAGCAGCTTATATGGGAGGGCCCCAGATACGCAGTATTTT.

V and J are TRBV10-2 and TRBJ1-5, with D perhaps matching TRBD1 (6 bases). The CDR3 contains 13 residues. Trimming removed 4 bases from V and 6 bases from J, with 10 bases in between. Germline CDR1 reads WSHSY; CDR2 reads SAAADI. Here the CDR3 reads CASSGGGGQPQHF. The CDR3 nucleotides are TGCGCCAGCAGTGGGGGGGGCGGTCAGCCCCAGCATTTT.

V gene TRBV7-3 combines with J gene TRBJ2-1, with D hard to call. The CDR3 has 15 amino acids. V was pared by 6 bases and J by 4 bases, with 16 bases between. CDR1 and CDR2 from the germline V gene are SGHTA and FQGTGA. The CDR3 here is CASRYAPSGYNEQFF. In nucleotides, the CDR3 is TGTGCCAGCAGGTACGCCCCCTCGGGTTACAATGAGCAGTTCTTC.

With respect to this clone: Other DNA sequences in this specimen translate into the identical CDR3. The chain employs TRBV9 and TRBJ2-1; tentative D call: TRBD2 (5 bases). Germline V gene sequence: CDR1 SGDLS, CDR2 YYNGEE. With 2 bases removed from V and 0 bases from J, the gap between germline ends came to 9 bases. CDR3 size: 15 residues. CDR3 protein: CASSVSGSSYNEQFF. For the CDR3, the DNA is TGTGCCAGCAGCGTGAGCGGTAGCTCCTACAATGAGCAGTTCTTC.

V usage is TRBV11-2 and J usage is TRBJ2-1; possible D gene TRBD2, 5 bases. Germline CDR1 SGHAT, CDR2 FQNNGV. V lost 5 bases and J 8 bases, leaving 13 bases between the germline ends. There are 13 residues in the CDR3. The CDR3 sequence: CASSTDGRDEQFF. Written as DNA, the CDR3 is TGTGCCAGCAGCACCGACGGGCGGGATGAGCAGTTCTTC. Combining the CDR3 with reference TRBV11-2 and TRBJ2-1 gives the whole variable domain EAGVAQSPRYKIIEKRQSVAFWCNPISGHATLYWYQQILGQGPKLLIQFQNNGVVDDSQLPKDRFSAERLKGVDSTLKIQPAKLEDSAVYLCASSTDGRDEQFFGPGTRLTVL.

CDR3 nucleotide sequence: TGCGCCAGCAGCCAAGACAGCGGAGACTTAGGACAGGGCCCCCTCGAGCAGTACTTC. Translated: CASSQDSGDLGQGPLEQYF. The chain recombines TRBV4-1 with TRBJ2-7, with 8 bases aligning to TRBD1. The ends lost 0 bases at V and 6 bases at J; junction bases unmatched: 19. Germline loops: CDR1 MGHRA, CDR2 YSYEKL. The CDR3 spans 19 residues.